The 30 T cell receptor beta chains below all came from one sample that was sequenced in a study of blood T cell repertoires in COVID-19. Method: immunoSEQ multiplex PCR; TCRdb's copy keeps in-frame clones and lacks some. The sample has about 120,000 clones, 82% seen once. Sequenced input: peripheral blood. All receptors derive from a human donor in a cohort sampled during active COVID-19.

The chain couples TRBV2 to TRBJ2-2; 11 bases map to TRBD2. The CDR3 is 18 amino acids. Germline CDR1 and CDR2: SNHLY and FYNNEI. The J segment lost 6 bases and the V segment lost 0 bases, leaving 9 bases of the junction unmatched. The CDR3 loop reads CASSEAYSSGGVPGELFF. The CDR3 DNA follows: TGTGCCAGCAGTGAAGCGTACAGTAGCGGGGGGGTTCCCGGGGAGCTGTTTTTT.

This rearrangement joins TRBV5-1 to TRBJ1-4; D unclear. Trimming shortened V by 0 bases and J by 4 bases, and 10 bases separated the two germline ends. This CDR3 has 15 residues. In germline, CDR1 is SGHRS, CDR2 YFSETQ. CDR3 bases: TGCGCCAGCAGCTTGGACCCCGGAGGTAATGAAAAACTGTTTTTT. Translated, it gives CASSLDPGGNEKLFF.

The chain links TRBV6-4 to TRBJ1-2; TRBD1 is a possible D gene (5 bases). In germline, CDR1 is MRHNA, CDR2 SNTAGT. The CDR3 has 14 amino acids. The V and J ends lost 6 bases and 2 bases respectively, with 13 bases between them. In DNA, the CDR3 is TGTGCCAGCAGCGAACAGGCTTCAAACTATGGCTACACCTTC. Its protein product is CASSEQASNYGYTF.

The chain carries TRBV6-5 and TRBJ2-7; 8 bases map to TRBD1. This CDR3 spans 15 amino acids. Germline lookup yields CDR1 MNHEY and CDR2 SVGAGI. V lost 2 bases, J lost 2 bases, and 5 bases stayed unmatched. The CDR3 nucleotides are TGTGCCAGCAGTTACCAGCAGGGGGCCACCTACGAGCAGTACTTC. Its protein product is CASSYQQGATYEQYF.

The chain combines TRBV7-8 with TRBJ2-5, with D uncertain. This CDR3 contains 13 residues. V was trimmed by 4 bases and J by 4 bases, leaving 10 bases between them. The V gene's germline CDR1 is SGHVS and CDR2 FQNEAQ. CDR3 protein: CASSSFLSETQYF. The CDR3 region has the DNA TGTGCCAGCAGCTCCTTTCTTTCAGAGACCCAGTACTTC.

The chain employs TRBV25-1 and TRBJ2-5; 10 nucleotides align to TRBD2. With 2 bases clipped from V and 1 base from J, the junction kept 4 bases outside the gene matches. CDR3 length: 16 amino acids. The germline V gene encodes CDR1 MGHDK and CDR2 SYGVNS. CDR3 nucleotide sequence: TGTGCCAGCAGTGAAGGTAGCGGGGGGCCCCAAGAGACCCAGTACTTC. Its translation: CASSEGSGGPQETQYF.

CDR3 coding DNA: TGCGCCAGCAGCTTGGGTTGGCCAAATCAGCCCCAGCATTTT. This codes for CASSLGWPNQPQHF. The V call is TRBV5-1, the J call TRBJ1-5; D gene unclear. The CDR3 runs 14 residues. The germline V gene has CDR1 SGHRS and CDR2 YFSETQ. V was pared by 0 bases and J by 4 bases, with 8 bases between.

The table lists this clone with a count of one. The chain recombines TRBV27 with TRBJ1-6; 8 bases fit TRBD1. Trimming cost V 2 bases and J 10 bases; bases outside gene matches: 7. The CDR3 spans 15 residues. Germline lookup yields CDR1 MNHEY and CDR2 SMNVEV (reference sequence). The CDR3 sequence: CASSLGQGYRSPLHF. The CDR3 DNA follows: TGTGCCAGCAGTTTAGGACAGGGATATAGATCACCCCTCCACTTT.

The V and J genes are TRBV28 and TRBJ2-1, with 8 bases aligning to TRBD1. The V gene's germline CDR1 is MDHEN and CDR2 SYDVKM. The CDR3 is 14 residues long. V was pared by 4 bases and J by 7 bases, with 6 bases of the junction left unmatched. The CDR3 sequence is CASSSLNRGNEQFF. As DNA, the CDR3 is TGTGCCAGCAGTTCCCTGAACAGGGGGAATGAGCAGTTCTTC.

The CDR3 sequence is CASSPGTSGPRKYF. As DNA, the CDR3 is TGTGCCAGCAGCCCAGGGACTAGCGGGCCCCGAAAGTATTTT. This rearrangement joins TRBV3-1 (or the pseudogene TRBV3-2) to TRBJ2-3, with TRBD2 matching over 12 bases. This CDR3 is 14 amino acids long. V shed 4 bases and J 13 bases; nucleotides not matched to a gene: 9. Germline CDR1 and CDR2: LGHDT and YNNKEL (reference sequence).

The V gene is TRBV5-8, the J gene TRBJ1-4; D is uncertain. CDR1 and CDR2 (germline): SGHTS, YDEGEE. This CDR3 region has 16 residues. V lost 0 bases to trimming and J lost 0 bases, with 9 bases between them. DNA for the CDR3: TGTGCCAGCAGCTTGGGCAGACTCTCAACTAATGAAAAACTGTTTTTT. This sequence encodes CASSLGRLSTNEKLFF. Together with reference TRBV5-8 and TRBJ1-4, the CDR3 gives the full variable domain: EAGVTQSPTHLIKTRGQQATLRCSPISGHTSVYWYQQALGLGLQFLLWYDEGEERNRGNFPPRFSGRQFPNYSSELNVNALELEDSALYLCASSLGRLSTNEKLFFGSGTQLSVL.

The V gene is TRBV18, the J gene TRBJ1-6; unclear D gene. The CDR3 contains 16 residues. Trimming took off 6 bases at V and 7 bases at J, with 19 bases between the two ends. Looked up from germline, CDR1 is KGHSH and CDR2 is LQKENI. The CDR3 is CASSPTGSGRNSPLHF. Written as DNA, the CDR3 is TGTGCCAGCTCTCCCACGGGGTCGGGTAGAAATTCACCCCTCCACTTT.

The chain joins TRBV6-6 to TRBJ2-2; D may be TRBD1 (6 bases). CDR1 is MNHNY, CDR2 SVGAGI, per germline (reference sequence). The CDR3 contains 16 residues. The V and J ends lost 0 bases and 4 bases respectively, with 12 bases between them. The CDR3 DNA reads TGTGCCAGCAGTTACTCCAGGGGCGGAAGCACCGGGGAGCTGTTTTTT. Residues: CASSYSRGGSTGELFF.

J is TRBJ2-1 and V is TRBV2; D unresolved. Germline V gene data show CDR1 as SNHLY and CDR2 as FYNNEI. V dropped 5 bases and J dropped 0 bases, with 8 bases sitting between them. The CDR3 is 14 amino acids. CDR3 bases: TGTGCCAGCAGTACCCTCAGCTCCTACAATGAGCAGTTCTTC. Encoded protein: CASSTLSSYNEQFF.

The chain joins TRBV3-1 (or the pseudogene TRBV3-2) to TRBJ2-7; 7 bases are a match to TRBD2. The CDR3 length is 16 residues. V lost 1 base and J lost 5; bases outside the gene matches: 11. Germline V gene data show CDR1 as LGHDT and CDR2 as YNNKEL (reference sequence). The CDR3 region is CASSQGVGDYLDEQYF. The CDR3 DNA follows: TGTGCCAGCAGCCAAGGAGTAGGGGACTACCTTGACGAGCAGTACTTC.

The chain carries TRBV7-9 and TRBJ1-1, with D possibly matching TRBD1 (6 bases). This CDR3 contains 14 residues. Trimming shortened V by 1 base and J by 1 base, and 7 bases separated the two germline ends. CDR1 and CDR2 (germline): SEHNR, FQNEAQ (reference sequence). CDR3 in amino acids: CASSLVQGNTEAFF. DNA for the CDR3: TGTGCCAGCAGCTTAGTACAGGGGAACACTGAAGCTTTCTTT.

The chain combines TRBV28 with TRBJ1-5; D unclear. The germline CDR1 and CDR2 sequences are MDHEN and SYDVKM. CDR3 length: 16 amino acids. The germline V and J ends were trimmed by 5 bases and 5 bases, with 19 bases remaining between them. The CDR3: CASSTQTWAIHQPQHF. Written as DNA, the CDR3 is TGTGCCAGCAGTACTCAGACATGGGCAATCCATCAGCCCCAGCATTTT.

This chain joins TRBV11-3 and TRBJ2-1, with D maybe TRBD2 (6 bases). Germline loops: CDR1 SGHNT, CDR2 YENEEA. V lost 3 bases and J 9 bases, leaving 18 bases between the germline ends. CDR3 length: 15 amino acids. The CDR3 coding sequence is TGTGCCAGCAGCTTCTCGGGGGTAAAGCGGAGTGAGCAGTTCTTC. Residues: CASSFSGVKRSEQFF.

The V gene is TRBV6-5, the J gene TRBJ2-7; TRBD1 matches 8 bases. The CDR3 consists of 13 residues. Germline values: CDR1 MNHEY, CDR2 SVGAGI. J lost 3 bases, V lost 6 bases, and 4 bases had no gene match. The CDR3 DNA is TGTGCCAGCAGGGGGGGACAGGACTACGAGCAGTACTTC. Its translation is CASRGGQDYEQYF.

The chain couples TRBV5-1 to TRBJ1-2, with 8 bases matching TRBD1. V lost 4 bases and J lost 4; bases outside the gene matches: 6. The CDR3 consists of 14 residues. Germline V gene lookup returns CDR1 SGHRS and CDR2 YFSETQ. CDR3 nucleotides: TGCGCCAGCAGCCCCGGACAGGGTAGCTATGGCTACACCTTC. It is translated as CASSPGQGSYGYTF.

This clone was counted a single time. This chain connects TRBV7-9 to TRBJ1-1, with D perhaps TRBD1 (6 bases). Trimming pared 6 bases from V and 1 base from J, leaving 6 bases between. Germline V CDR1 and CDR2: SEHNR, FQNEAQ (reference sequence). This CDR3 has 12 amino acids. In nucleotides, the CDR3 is TGTGCCAGCAGAGGGGGGAACACTGAAGCTTTCTTT. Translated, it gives CASRGGNTEAFF.

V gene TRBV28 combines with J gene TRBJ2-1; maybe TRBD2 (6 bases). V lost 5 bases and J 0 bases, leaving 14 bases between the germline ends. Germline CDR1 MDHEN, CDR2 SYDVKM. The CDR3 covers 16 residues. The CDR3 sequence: CASSPLGRGSYNEQFF. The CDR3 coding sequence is TGTGCCAGCAGTCCCCTCGGGCGGGGCTCCTACAATGAGCAGTTCTTC.

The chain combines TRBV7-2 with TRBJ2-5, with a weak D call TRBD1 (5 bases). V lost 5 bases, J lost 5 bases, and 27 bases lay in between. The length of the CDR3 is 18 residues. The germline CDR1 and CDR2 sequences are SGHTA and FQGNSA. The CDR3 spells CASSLSPGWQGKGETQYF. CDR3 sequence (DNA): TGTGCCAGCAGCCTATCCCCTGGTTGGCAGGGCAAAGGGGAGACCCAGTACTTC.

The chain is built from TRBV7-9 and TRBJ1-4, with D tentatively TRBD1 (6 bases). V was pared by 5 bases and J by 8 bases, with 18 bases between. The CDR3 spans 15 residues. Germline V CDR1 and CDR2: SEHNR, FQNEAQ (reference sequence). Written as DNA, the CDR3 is TGTGCCAGCAGCCCGCTTGACAGGTTGCCCGAAAAACTGTTTTTT. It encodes CASSPLDRLPEKLFF.

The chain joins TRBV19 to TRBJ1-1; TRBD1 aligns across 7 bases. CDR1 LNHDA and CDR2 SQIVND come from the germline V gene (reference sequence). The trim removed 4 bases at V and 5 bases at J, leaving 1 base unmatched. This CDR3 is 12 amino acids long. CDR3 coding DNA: TGTGCCAGTAGTACCAGGGGGACTGAAGCTTTCTTT. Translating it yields CASSTRGTEAFF.

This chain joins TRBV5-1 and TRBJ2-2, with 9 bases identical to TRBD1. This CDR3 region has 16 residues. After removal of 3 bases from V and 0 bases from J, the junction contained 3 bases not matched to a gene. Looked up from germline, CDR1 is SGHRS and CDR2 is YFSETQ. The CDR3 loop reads CASSYGQGTNTGELFF. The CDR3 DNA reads TGCGCCAGCAGCTATGGACAGGGGACGAACACCGGGGAGCTGTTTTTT. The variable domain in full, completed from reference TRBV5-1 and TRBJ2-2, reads KAGVTQTPRYLIKTRGQQVTLSCSPISGHRSVSWYQQTPGQGLQFLFEYFSETQRNKGNFPGRFSGRQFSNSRSEMNVSTLELGDSALYLCASSYGQGTNTGELFFGEGSRLTVL.

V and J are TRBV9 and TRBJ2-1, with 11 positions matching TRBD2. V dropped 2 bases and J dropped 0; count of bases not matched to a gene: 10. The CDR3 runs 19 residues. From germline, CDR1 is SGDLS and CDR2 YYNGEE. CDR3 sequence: CASSVAATGLAASYNEQFF. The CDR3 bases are TGTGCCAGCAGCGTGGCAGCGACGGGACTAGCGGCCTCCTACAATGAGCAGTTCTTC. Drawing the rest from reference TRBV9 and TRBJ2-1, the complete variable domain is DSGVTQTPKHLITATGQRVTLRCSPRSGDLSVYWYQQSLDQGLQFLIQYYNGEERAKGNILERFSAQQFPDLHSELNLSSLELGDSALYFCASSVAATGLAASYNEQFFGPGTRLTVL.

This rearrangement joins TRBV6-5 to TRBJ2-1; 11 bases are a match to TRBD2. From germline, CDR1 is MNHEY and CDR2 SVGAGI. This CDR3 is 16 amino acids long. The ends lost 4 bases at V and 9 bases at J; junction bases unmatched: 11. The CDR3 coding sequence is TGTGCCAGCAGTTCGCGGGTAGCGGGGGGGGCCAGTGAGCAGTTCTTC. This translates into CASSSRVAGGASEQFF.

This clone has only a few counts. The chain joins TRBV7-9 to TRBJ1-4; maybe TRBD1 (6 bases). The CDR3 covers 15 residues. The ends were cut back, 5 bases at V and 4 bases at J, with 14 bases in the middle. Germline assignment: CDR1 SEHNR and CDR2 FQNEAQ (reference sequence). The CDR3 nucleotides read TGTGCCAGCAGCCGCTGGGGGCCCAATAATGAAAAACTGTTTTTT. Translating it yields CASSRWGPNNEKLFF. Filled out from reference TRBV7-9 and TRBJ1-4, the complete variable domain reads DTGVSQNPRHKITKRGQNVTFRCDPISEHNRLYWYRQTLGQGPEFLTYFQNEAQLEKSRLLSDRFSAERPKGSFSTLEIQRTEQGDSAMYLCASSRWGPNNEKLFFGSGTQLSVL.

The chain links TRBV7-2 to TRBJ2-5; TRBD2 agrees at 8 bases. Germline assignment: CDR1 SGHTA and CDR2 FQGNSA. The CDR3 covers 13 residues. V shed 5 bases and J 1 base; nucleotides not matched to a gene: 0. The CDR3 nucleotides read TGTGCCAGCAGCCGGGGGGGCCAAGAGACCCAGTACTTC. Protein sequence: CASSRGGQETQYF.